This T cell receptor (beta chain) is from a study of T-cell reconstitution after alpha-beta-depleted transplantation in children. This clonotype was counted a few times. Researchers prepared the TCRbeta library using unique molecular identifiers, the study reports. TCRdb reanalysed the PCR reads using MiXCR and keeps one entry per CDR3 protein. The data contain about 500,000 distinct CDR3 sequences, approximately 32% of them seen just once; the ten biggest clones take up around 2.3%. Between the trimmed V and J ends, which lost 2 bases and 0 bases, there was a span of 14 bases. The CDR3 runs to 16 residues. Germline CDR1 and CDR2: MNHEY and SMNVEV (reference sequence).

This chain uses TRBV27 with TRBJ2-7; weak D call: TRBD2 (6 bases). The source is a human donor who donated a stem cell graft to a child with aplastic anemia. The material sequenced was PBMCs from the stem cell graft donor, taken from the stem cell graft. The CDR3 loop is CASSLRFGGSSYEQYF. In DNA form, the CDR3 reads TGTGCCAGCAGTTTACGTTTTGGGGGGAGCTCCTACGAGCAGTACTTC.